These T cell receptor beta chains were read from a single sample in a study of CD8 T cells in Susac syndrome. TCRdb redid the calling of the immunoSEQ multiplex PCR reads with MiXCR, one entry per CDR3 protein. Of 250,000 to 300,000 distinct CDR3 sequences in the sample, 85% were seen once. Sample: CD8+ T cells from PBMCs. The receptors shown here come from a human donor with multiple sclerosis. The CDR3 runs from the conserved cysteine through the conserved F or W. The order of the fields is D gene, CDR3 length, clone size, V gene, J gene, CDR3 protein, CDR3 DNA. The D gene is left open where the match is weak. Clone size appears in some rows only: once, few, many, or a class for an expanded clone.

>NA|15|once|TRBV9|TRBJ1-5
CASSKMGNSNQPQHF
TGTGCCAGCAGCAAGATGGGGAATAGCAATCAGCCCCAGCATTTT
>NA|14|NA|TRBV5-8|TRBJ1-1
CASSHRDLNTEAFF
TGTGCCAGCAGTCACCGGGACTTGAACACTGAAGCTTTCTTT
>TRBD1|14|NA|TRBV27|TRBJ1-1
CASTLTGTATEAFF
TGTGCCAGCACCCTAACCGGGACAGCGACTGAAGCTTTCTTT
>TRBD1|16|NA|TRBV28|TRBJ2-7
CASSLNRGRSAYEQYF
TGTGCCAGCAGTTTAAACAGGGGGCGCTCGGCCTACGAGCAGTACTTC
>NA|12|few|TRBV7-9|TRBJ1-1
CASSLTVTEAFF
TGTGCCAGCAGCTTAACAGTTACCGAAGCTTTCTTT
>TRBD2|15|NA|TRBV9|TRBJ2-7
CASSSSSSGRAEQYF
TGTGCCAGCAGCTCCAGTAGTAGCGGGAGGGCCGAGCAGTACTTC
>NA|14|NA|TRBV28|TRBJ2-1
CASSLRLSRYEQFF
TGTGCCAGCAGTTTAAGACTGAGCCGCTATGAGCAGTTCTTC
>TRBD1|17|once|TRBV27|TRBJ1-3
CASRSSRGTGGWNTIYF
TGTGCCAGCAGATCTTCCAGAGGGACAGGGGGTTGGAACACCATATATTTT
>TRBD1|15|NA|TRBV27|TRBJ1-3
CASSPRQGAGNTIYF
TGTGCCAGCAGCCCTAGACAGGGAGCAGGAAACACCATATATTTT
>TRBD1|16|once|TRBV27|TRBJ1-1
CASSTYHRGRNTEAFF
TGTGCCAGCAGTACATACCACAGGGGGCGGAACACTGAAGCTTTCTTT
>TRBD1|17|NA|TRBV7-9|TRBJ2-7
CASSLLSPGGTHYEQYF
TGTGCCAGCAGCTTACTATCCCCAGGGGGCACGCACTACGAGCAGTACTTC
>NA|17|NA|TRBV14|TRBJ1-1
CASSQRFEKVLNTEAFF
TGTGCCAGCAGCCAAAGGTTCGAAAAGGTCTTGAACACTGAAGCTTTCTTT
>TRBD2|16|NA|TRBV9|TRBJ2-1
CASSPGLAGGKNEQFF
TGTGCCAGCAGCCCCGGACTAGCGGGAGGTAAAAATGAGCAGTTCTTC
>NA|15|NA|TRBV7-9|TRBJ2-7
CASSLVGGMTYEQYF
TGTGCCAGCAGCTTAGTTGGCGGGATGACCTACGAGCAGTACTTC
>NA|15|NA|TRBV7-2|TRBJ2-7
CASTLSPAGDYEQYF
TGTGCCAGCACCCTATCCCCCGCAGGAGACTACGAGCAGTACTTC
>TRBD2|16|NA|TRBV4-1|TRBJ2-3
CASSQILATHTDTQYF
TGCGCCAGCAGCCAAATACTAGCGACTCACACAGATACGCAGTATTTT
>NA|12|NA|TRBV30|TRBJ1-2
CAWTHEGHGYTF
TGTGCCTGGACCCATGAGGGGCATGGCTACACCTTC
>NA|15|once|TRBV10-3|TRBJ2-7
CAISGRKPETYEQYF
TGTGCCATCTCGGGCCGGAAGCCCGAGACCTACGAGCAGTACTTC
>NA|13|NA|TRBV27|TRBJ2-1
CASSSKPYNEQFF
TGTGCCAGCAGTTCCAAACCCTACAATGAGCAGTTCTTC
>NA|13|few|TRBV28|TRBJ2-7
CASSLLYTYEQYF
TGTGCCAGCTCCCTACTCTATACCTACGAGCAGTACTTC
>NA|12|few|TRBV6-5|TRBJ1-1
CASSSGALEAFF
TGTGCCAGCAGTTCGGGGGCTCTTGAAGCTTTCTTT
>NA|15|NA|TRBV27|TRBJ2-1
CASNGPSSSYNEQFF
TGTGCCAGCAACGGTCCCAGCAGCTCCTACAATGAGCAGTTCTTC
>NA|14|NA|TRBV28|TRBJ2-5
CASSFRGQSETQYF
TGTGCCAGCAGTTTTCGGGGGCAGAGTGAGACCCAGTACTTC
>TRBD1|14|few|TRBV13|TRBJ2-5
CASSRRDRQETQYF
TGTGCCAGTAGCCGCCGGGACAGACAAGAGACCCAGTACTTC
>NA|10|NA|TRBV23-1|TRBJ2-1
CARPGREQFF
TGCGCCAGACCTGGACGGGAGCAGTTCTTC
>NA|15|NA|TRBV10-3|TRBJ1-2
CATLRQTPANYGYTF
TGTGCCACGCTGCGACAGACCCCAGCTAACTATGGCTACACCTTC
>NA|14|NA|TRBV11-2|TRBJ2-7
CASSDGRRSYEQYF
TGTGCCAGCAGCGACGGGCGGAGGTCCTACGAGCAGTACTTC
>TRBD1|16|NA|TRBV27|TRBJ2-7
CASSLSVGTGAPEQYF
TGTGCCAGCAGTTTATCGGTCGGGACAGGGGCTCCGGAGCAGTACTTC
>NA|13|NA|TRBV27|TRBJ2-1
CASTTSSYNEQFF
TGTGCCAGCACCACATCAAGCTACAATGAGCAGTTCTTC
>NA|13|NA|TRBV11-2|TRBJ2-1
CASSSGLHNEQFF
TGTGCCAGCAGCTCTGGACTGCACAATGAGCAGTTCTTC
>TRBD2|16|NA|TRBV3-1|TRBJ2-1
CASSHPTSGAYNEQFF
TGTGCCAGCAGCCATCCTACTAGCGGAGCCTACAATGAGCAGTTCTTC
>NA|16|NA|TRBV29-1|TRBJ1-4
CSVEDRGGRGFEKLFF
TGCAGCGTTGAAGATCGGGGCGGCCGAGGTTTTGAAAAACTGTTTTTT
>NA|13|NA|TRBV4-1|TRBJ2-7
CASSYTARDEQYF
TGCGCCAGCAGCTATACCGCGCGGGACGAGCAGTACTTC
>NA|15|NA|TRBV12-5|TRBJ1-3
CASGWDGEAGNTIYF
TGTGCTAGTGGTTGGGATGGGGAAGCTGGAAACACCATATATTTT
>TRBD2|15|few|TRBV27|TRBJ2-7
CASTLTSGGPYEQYF
TGTGCCAGCACTCTCACTAGCGGGGGGCCCTACGAGCAGTACTTC
>NA|17|once|TRBV7-9|TRBJ2-1
CASSPPAGDRSYNEQFF
TGTGCCAGCAGCCCACCTGCTGGCGATCGCTCCTACAATGAGCAGTTCTTC
>TRBD1|18|once|TRBV9|TRBJ2-2
CASSHSFRDRANTGELFF
TGTGCCAGCAGCCACTCCTTCCGGGACAGGGCTAACACCGGGGAGCTGTTTTTT
>TRBD2|17|NA|TRBV29-1|TRBJ2-2
CSVVGELAGPHTGELFF
TGCAGCGTTGTCGGGGAGTTAGCGGGACCTCACACCGGGGAGCTGTTTTTT
>NA|12|NA|TRBV24-1|TRBJ2-1
CATSTGNYEQFF
TGTGCCACCAGTACAGGGAACTATGAGCAGTTCTTC
>NA|15|NA|TRBV20-1|TRBJ1-2
CSARDRTAYNYGYTF
TGCAGTGCTAGAGATCGGACAGCCTATAACTATGGCTACACCTTC
>NA|15|NA|TRBV27|TRBJ2-1
CASIPRWGSYNEQFF
TGTGCCAGCATCCCTCGGTGGGGCTCCTACAATGAGCAGTTCTTC
>NA|13|NA|TRBV5-1|TRBJ2-1
CASSAPGGYEQFF
TGCGCCAGCAGCGCACCGGGGGGCTATGAGCAGTTCTTC
>NA|14|NA|TRBV20-1|TRBJ2-6
CSALDEAEANVLTF
TGCAGTGCTTTGGATGAGGCGGAGGCCAACGTCCTGACTTTC
>NA|15|NA|TRBV28|TRBJ1-1
CASSSAGRSNTEAFF
TGTGCCAGCAGTTCCGCGGGTAGGTCGAACACTGAAGCTTTCTTT
>TRBD1|15|NA|TRBV9|TRBJ2-1
CASSVDGQGAREQFF
TGTGCCAGCAGCGTCGATGGACAGGGGGCCAGGGAGCAGTTCTTC
>NA|13|NA|TRBV7-3|TRBJ2-3
CASSNGGTDTQYF
TGTGCCAGCAGTAACGGCGGCACAGATACGCAGTATTTT
>TRBD2|14|NA|TRBV3-1|TRBJ2-7
CASSQGLAEGEQYF
TGTGCCAGCAGCCAGGGACTAGCGGAAGGCGAGCAGTACTTC
>NA|14|once|TRBV2|TRBJ1-3
CASSPGASGNTIYF
TGTGCCAGCAGCCCCGGGGCGAGTGGAAACACCATATATTTT
>TRBD1|14|NA|TRBV15|TRBJ1-2
CATSGDRAWDGYTF
TGTGCCACCAGCGGGGACAGGGCCTGGGATGGCTACACCTTC
>TRBD2|17|NA|TRBV14|TRBJ2-1
CASSQTPPWTSSNEQFF
TGTGCCAGCAGCCAGACCCCACCCTGGACTAGCAGCAATGAGCAGTTCTTC
>NA|15|NA|TRBV3-1|TRBJ2-1
CASSQELSGSQIQFF
TGTGCCAGCAGCCAAGAGTTGTCGGGGTCGCAAATCCAGTTCTTC
>TRBD2|15|NA|TRBV3-1|TRBJ2-7
CASSQGLAGDFEQYF
TGTGCCAGCAGCCAAGGATTAGCGGGAGACTTCGAGCAGTACTTC
>NA|12|NA|TRBV30|TRBJ2-7
CAWSVAPYEQYF
TGTGCCTGGAGTGTAGCCCCCTACGAGCAGTACTTC